This TCR beta chain was recorded in a study of blood T cell repertoires in COVID-19. Looking at the study overall: The analysed material was cDNA or gDNA that came from T cells, B-cell-depleted T cells, or PBMCs.

Clones were read by immunoSEQ multiplex PCR, and TCRdb kept only the in-frame ones, dropping some. The table includes approximately 170,000 clones, over 75% detected once. Self-reported history from a screening survey and questionnaire set each donor's cohort. The germline gives CDR1 SGDLS, CDR2 YYNGEE. The germline V and J ends were trimmed by 1 base and 4 bases, with 15 bases remaining between them. The CDR3 is 17 residues long. This rearrangement joins TRBV9 to TRBJ2-6; maybe TRBD2 (6 bases). Sequences were obtained from PBMCs or T cells enriched from blood (not recorded which). The receptor's source is a man aged 40-50 years who had recovered from COVID-19. The DNA of the CDR3 is TGTGCCAGCAGCGTAAGTAGGGAGGCGGCGGGGGCCAACGTCCTGACTTTC. This gives the protein CASSVSREAAGANVLTF.